A selection of T cell receptor beta chains follows, all from one sample in a study of blood T cell repertoires in COVID-19. Only in-frame clones appear in the TCRdb table, and some are missing; sequencing was by immunoSEQ multiplex PCR. The sample comprises 200,000 to 250,000 clones, approximately 80% of which are singletons, and 8% to 13% rests with the top ten. The sample was peripheral blood. All receptors derive from a woman older than 75 with acute or convalescent COVID-19. CDR3s include the opening cysteine and the closing phenylalanine or tryptophan. Clone sizes are given selectively: once, few, many, or a class where the clone is expanded.

v_call cdr3_length clone_size cdr3_aa
TRBV2 15 . CASSEVQHSNQPQHF
TRBV28 14 once CASSFTQQALGAFF
TRBV18 12 . CASSPRQTEAFF
TRBV7-2 16 . CASSLDPGGSYNEQFF
TRBV2 13 . CASSIEGNQPQHF
TRBV7-2 16 . CASSFSPDTVNYGYTF
TRBV29-1 12 . CSVEASGVIQFF
TRBV14 16 few CASSQVGGQGGIEAFF
TRBV19 15 . CASSRGAGGDSPLHF
TRBV27 18 . CASSSHPGTGYSNQPQHF
TRBV24-1 11 . CATEHRYGYTF
TRBV6-6 14 . CASSYLRDRTEAFF
TRBV28 14 once CASSLSGPLYGYTF
TRBV5-5 14 . CASSGGTGSQPQHF
TRBV6-2/TRBV6-3 14 . CASSQVGLTYEQYF
TRBV5-1 16 . CASSLARQTPNEKLFF
TRBV21-1 16 few CAREMGDSTTNEKLFF
TRBV11-2 12 . CASSPNPREQFF
TRBV27 12 . CASSQNRYEQYF
TRBV2 15 . CASSLGTGQNSPLHF
TRBV19 13 . CASRGGATYEQYF
TRBV7-2 17 once CASSLARAGGIGDTQYF
TRBV4-1 15 . CASSQEVAAPYEQYF
TRBV5-6 15 . CASRASRRGTGELFF
TRBV29-1 13 . CSVGSTGQETQYF
TRBV7-2 17 . CASTLASFAGGQETQYF
TRBV7-6 14 many CASSLIPGNYGYTF
TRBV7-2 14 . CASSPIGSGGRLAF
TRBV4-2 17 few CASSRGTSGGNTGELFF
TRBV18 16 . CASSPSGLNGDYGYTF
TRBV3-1/TRBV3-2 15 . CASSQGLTTQGSSTF
TRBV6-6 16 . CASSYSTGGGESGYTF
TRBV9 15 . CASSKGGTSEETQYF
TRBV7-3 16 . CASSSGQGGGNNEQFF
TRBV4-1 13 . CASSPRGIDIQYF
TRBV28 16 . CASSLLSPRGTDTQYF
TRBV28 17 . CASSDRTRDRAGWTQYF
TRBV3-1/TRBV3-2 16 . CASSRNPGTSTDTQYF
TRBV3-1/TRBV3-2 14 . CASSLITGESPLHF
TRBV10-3 16 . CAISGQGGAGNTEAFF
TRBV29-1 12 few CSVGRGNEGYTF
TRBV27 16 . CASSLHPGQGNQPQHF
TRBV10-1 16 . CANWKSNRGTTDTQYF
TRBV25-1 16 . CASSESRTSGRPEQYF
TRBV30 14 . CAWSPGTAYQPQHF
TRBV19 20 . CASSISPAVLGEIGNQPQHF
TRBV10-3 15 . CAISLTGTSVHEQFF
TRBV2 12 . CASSGLTGRYTF
TRBV9 14 . CASSAGGYGNTIYF
TRBV6-4 15 . CASSDSKQGVDTQYF
TRBV11-1 19 . CASSLAFGQLPTVSYEQYF
TRBV7-8 18 . CASSLEFAGEGRGEKLFF
TRBV30 13 . CAWSRGLSETQYF
TRBV5-1 15 . CASSSGTGVPGELFF
TRBV10-3 15 . CAISESNPQTYGYTF